This T cell receptor (beta chain) was recovered during a study of blood T cells in healthy people across ages. General study points: CMV infection status of these donors was not known.

With a J-beta primer mix and a sample-barcoded 5' primer, a second PCR ran 7 to 11 cycles. Each single sample gave us at least 3 million CDR3-containing paired-end reads. TCRdb itself ran the 5' RACE reads through MiXCR, one entry per CDR3 protein. The top ten hold 30% to 35% of the sample, which has about 680,000 distinct CDR3 sequences, about half seen once. The germline V gene encodes CDR1 SQVTM and CDR2 ANQGSEA. The CDR3 consists of 12 residues. In regard to this clonotype: Its specificity is unknown.

The source is a woman aged 60-75 years in good health. The chain has TRBV29-1 and TRBJ2-2; TRBD1 or TRBD2 may be the D gene (7 bases each). The material sequenced was blood. The CDR3 DNA reads TGCACCGCAGGGGGGGCAACCGGGGAGCTGTTTTTT. Translated: CTAGGATGELFF.